One and the same sample provided the 10 T cell receptor beta chains below, sequenced in a study of blood T cells in healthy people across ages. Combining a sample-barcoded 5' primer with a J-beta primer mix, a second PCR ran for about 6 to 11 cycles. MiXCR, applied by TCRdb to the 5' RACE reads, yields one record per CDR3 protein. The data show roughly 1.7 million distinct CDR3 sequences, with almost 35% seen just once and about 10% held by the top ten. Material: blood. The receptor set was obtained from a woman in her twenties or thirties in good health.

The chain combines TRBV30 with TRBJ2-7; D unclear. V lost 1 base and J 3 bases, leaving 13 bases between the germline ends. The germline CDR1 and CDR2 sequences are GTSNPN and SVGIG (reference sequence). The CDR3 consists of 14 residues. CDR3 in DNA: TGTGCCTGGAGTGCAGGAGCGTCAGGCTACGAGCAGTACTTC. It is translated as CAWSAGASGYEQYF.

The rearrangement links TRBV7-6 to TRBJ1-4, with TRBD1 matching 8 bases. The CDR3 extends over 15 amino acids. Germline V gives CDR1 SGHVS, CDR2 FNYEAQ. With 5 bases clipped from V and 7 bases from J, the junction kept 9 bases outside the gene matches. The CDR3 is CASSAVRGHGEKLFF. The CDR3, as DNA: TGTGCCAGCAGCGCTGTCAGGGGGCACGGTGAAAAACTGTTTTTT.

The V and J genes are TRBV18 and TRBJ2-7, with 9 bases matching TRBD1. The V gene end was trimmed by 7 bases and the J gene end by 1 base; junction bases not matched to a gene: 8. This CDR3 comprises 15 residues. Germline CDR1 KGHSH, CDR2 LQKENI. The CDR3: CASYTSQGASYEQYF. CDR3 DNA sequence: TGTGCCAGCTACACCTCACAGGGGGCATCCTACGAGCAGTACTTC.

This chain uses TRBV5-1 with TRBJ2-5, with D possibly being TRBD1 or TRBD2 (5 bases each). CDR1 is SGHRS and CDR2 is YFSETQ in the germline V gene. CDR3 length: 15 amino acids. Trimming took 6 bases from V and 1 from J, leaving 16 bases between them. The CDR3 nucleotides are TGCGCCAGCACCCGGACGGCAGGGACCCAAGAGACCCAGTACTTC. Translation gives CASTRTAGTQETQYF.

About this clonotype: A much larger clone sits a single nucleotide away, making a read error possible. This rearrangement joins TRBV7-2 to TRBJ1-5; a weak D match, TRBD1 (5 bases). This CDR3 contains 16 residues. Germline lookup yields CDR1 SGHTA and CDR2 FQGNSA. This CDR3 reads CASSSWGGNSSQPQHF. DNA of the CDR3: TGTGCCAGCAGCTCATGGGGCGGCAATAGCAGTCAGCCCCAGCATTTT.

The gene calls are TRBV5-1 and TRBJ2-5; TRBD1 might be the D (5 bases). The germline V gene encodes CDR1 SGHRS and CDR2 YFSETQ. V was cut by 4 bases and J by 3 bases, with 13 bases left in between. This CDR3 region has 14 residues. In nucleotides, the CDR3 is TGCGCCAGCAGCCCTAGGACACCTAAAGAGACCCAGTACTTC. It specifies CASSPRTPKETQYF.

J is TRBJ2-5 and V is TRBV11-2; D unresolved. V lost 7 bases, J lost 0 bases, and 12 bases lay in between. The CDR3 sequence is 14 residues long. The germline V gene encodes CDR1 SGHAT and CDR2 FQNNGV. CDR3 sequence: CASNLGPYQETQYF. The CDR3 nucleotides are TGTGCCAGCAACCTAGGACCGTACCAAGAGACCCAGTACTTC.

CDR3 bases: TGCGCCAGCAGCCATTACCCCGGGACAGGGGACCTCTACGAGCAGTACTTC. It translates to CASSHYPGTGDLYEQYF. J is TRBJ2-7 and V is TRBV4-1; 10 positions match TRBD1. CDR1 is MGHRA, CDR2 YSYEKL, per germline. This CDR3 spans 17 amino acids. V trimming: 3 bases; J trimming: 3 bases; junction bases outside the gene matches: 11.

This clonotype was detected only a few times. The gene calls are TRBV3-1 and TRBJ1-2; 9 bases are shared with TRBD1. The CDR3 spans 17 residues. Trimming cost V 2 bases and J 11 bases; bases outside gene matches: 18. CDR1 LGHDT and CDR2 YNNKEL come from the germline V gene (reference sequence). The chain's CDR3 is CASSQTGGESLPKGYTF. CDR3 bases: TGTGCCAGCAGCCAAACAGGGGGCGAGTCCCTCCCGAAAGGTTACACCTTC.

This clonotype was detected a few times. J is TRBJ2-7 and V is TRBV7-8, with unresolved D. Trimming cost V 7 bases and J 0 bases, with 7 bases left between them. The CDR3 length is 12 residues. Germline V gene lookup returns CDR1 SGHVS and CDR2 FQNEAQ. The CDR3 region has the DNA TGTGCCAGCAATGAGGCCTCCTACGAGCAGTACTTC. As protein: CASNEASYEQYF.